This T cell receptor beta chain appears in the sequencing data of a study of blood T cells in healthy people across ages. General study points: Unsorted PBMCs ruled out conclusive naive versus antigen-experienced comparison.

This CDR3 is 14 amino acids long. Germline V gene lookup returns CDR1 DFQATT and CDR2 SNEGSKA (reference sequence). V lost 4 bases to trimming and J lost 3 bases, with 15 bases between them. PCR was performed a second time for roughly 7 to 11 cycles using a sample-barcoded 5' primer and a J-beta primer mix. TCRdb itself ran the 5' RACE reads through MiXCR, one entry per CDR3 protein. The sample lists 780,000 or so distinct CDR3 sequences; 20% to 25% were seen once. As regards this clonotype: Antigen specificity is unknown.

Every participating donor contributed approximately 9.5 milliliters of peripheral blood through a draw. The sample was also linked to a second study, of T cells of mothers and their children.

The sequenced material came from blood. The TCR sequence derives from a boy aged 10-17 years in good health. The chain carries TRBV20-1 and TRBJ1-1; D is unresolved. CDR3 protein: CSATGPQGHTEAFF. DNA of the CDR3: TGCAGTGCTACTGGGCCCCAAGGACACACTGAAGCTTTCTTT.